One and the same sample provided the 3 T cell receptor beta chains below, sequenced in a study of T cells in Graves' hyperthyroidism and ophthalmopathy. RNA transcripts yielded amplified TCR beta CDR3 regions. The HTBI primer set was used in a first-round RT-PCR of the TCR CDR3. TCRdb re-called the multiplex PCR reads with MiXCR, one entry per CDR3 protein. The data show some 510,000 distinct CDR3 sequences, less than 25% seen once. The specimen sequenced was blood. These receptors were obtained from a man aged 18 to 30 with Graves' hyperthyroidism.

There are many counts of this clonotype. The chain links TRBV25-1 to TRBJ2-7; D call uncertain. The V gene lost 7 bases and the J gene lost 3 bases, with 19 bases spanning the gap. CDR3 size: 15 residues. Germline CDR1 and CDR2: MGHDK and SYGVNS. The CDR3 DNA sequence: TGTGCCAGCACCTGCCGGGCAGGCCTTTACTACGAGCAGTACTTC. Translated, it gives CASTCRAGLYYEQYF.

The genes are TRBV20-1 and TRBJ1-5; a possible D gene is TRBD1 (6 bases). The CDR3 is made up of 13 amino acids. CDR1 and CDR2 from the germline V gene are DFQATT and SNEGSKA (reference sequence). V was shortened by 6 bases and J by 3 bases, with 12 bases between the two germline ends. The CDR3 bases are TGCAGTGCCCCCACAGGGCCCAATCAGCCCCAGCATTTT. Translated: CSAPTGPNQPQHF.

The chain employs TRBV12-3 or TRBV12-4 and TRBJ1-5; 7 bases line up with TRBD1. V gave up 8 bases and J gave up 2 bases; unmatched junction bases: 6. This CDR3 spans 14 amino acids. DNA for the CDR3: TGTGCCAGCGCTACAGGGGACGGCAATCAGCCCCAGCATTTT. It specifies CASATGDGNQPQHF.